Listed below are T cell receptor beta chains from one sample, sequenced in a study of cytomegalovirus exposure and HLA in healthy donors. The method was immunoSEQ multiplex PCR; TCRdb's version includes in-frame clones alone and lacks a portion of them. Of hundreds of thousands of clones in the sample, roughly 89% were seen once. Sample: PBMCs. These TCRs come from a woman younger than 35 in good health and CMV-seronegative. Each CDR3 is given with its conserved first and last residue. Each record gives: V gene, D gene, clone size, J gene, CDR3 protein, CDR3 DNA. The D gene is left open where the match is weak. The size entry is marked missing in some rows and otherwise reads once, few, many or a size class.

>TRBV27|-|once|TRBJ1-1
CASSFGQYTEAFF
TGTGCCAGCAGTTTCGGACAGTACACTGAAGCTTTCTTT
>TRBV7-8|-|-|TRBJ1-2
CASSPGSPTYGYTF
TGTGCCAGCAGCCCAGGGTCCCCGACCTATGGCTACACCTTC
>TRBV18|TRBD1|-|TRBJ2-7
CASSPTRTGGEYEQYF
TGTGCCAGCTCACCAACTAGGACAGGGGGCGAGTACGAGCAGTACTTC
>TRBV6-1|-|-|TRBJ2-1
CASSEARGKGEFF
TGTGCCAGCAGTGAAGCTAGGGGAAAGGGGGAGTTCTTC
>TRBV7-9|TRBD1|once|TRBJ1-1
CASSRQGANTEAFF
TGTGCCAGCAGCCGACAGGGGGCGAACACTGAAGCTTTCTTT
>TRBV5-1|TRBD1|-|TRBJ2-7
CASSSGTGVYEQYF
TGCGCCAGCAGCTCCGGGACAGGGGTCTACGAGCAGTACTTC
>TRBV19|-|-|TRBJ1-2
CASSTIAPGGHNTF
TGTGCCAGTAGTACCATCGCTCCGGGGGGGCACAACACCTTC
>TRBV6-6|TRBD2|-|TRBJ2-5
CAGDRGGGAPETQYF
TGTGCCGGGGATCGGGGCGGGGGGGCCCCAGAGACCCAGTACTTC
>TRBV13|-|-|TRBJ2-2
CASSLQGPNTGELFF
TGTGCCAGCAGCTTACAGGGGCCGAACACCGGGGAGCTGTTTTTT
>TRBV18|-|-|TRBJ2-4
CASSPPESNIQYF
TGTGCCAGCTCACCACCGGAGTCAAACATTCAGTACTTC
>TRBV4-1|TRBD1|-|TRBJ1-4
CASSQEPMGTGTLSGEKLFF
TGCGCCAGCAGCCAAGAGCCTATGGGGACAGGGACCCTCTCGGGTGAAAAACTGTTTTTT
>TRBV6-6|-|few|TRBJ1-5
CASSPTEVNQPQHF
TGTGCCAGCAGTCCGACAGAGGTCAATCAGCCCCAGCATTTT
>TRBV5-1|-|-|TRBJ1-4
CASSLDRAATNEKLFF
TGCGCCAGCAGCTTGGACAGGGCCGCAACTAATGAAAAACTGTTTTTT
>TRBV19|-|-|TRBJ1-1
CASSILTGYTEAFF
TGTGCCAGTAGTATCCTAACAGGGTACACTGAAGCTTTCTTT
>TRBV6-5|TRBD1|few|TRBJ2-7
CASSPGQNYEQYF
TGTGCCAGCAGTCCGGGACAGAACTACGAGCAGTACTTC
>TRBV11-2|TRBD1|-|TRBJ2-6
CASSAPGGAGANVLTF
TGTGCCAGCAGCGCACCAGGGGGCGCTGGGGCCAACGTCCTGACTTTC
>TRBV6-5|TRBD2|-|TRBJ2-1
CASSKTSGGYNEQFF
TGTGCCAGCAGCAAGACTAGCGGGGGATACAATGAGCAGTTCTTC
>TRBV5-6|-|once|TRBJ2-1
CASSHPRWEPSLDEQFF
TGTGCCAGCAGCCATCCACGGTGGGAGCCGAGCCTCGATGAGCAGTTCTTC
>TRBV5-4|TRBD2|-|TRBJ2-1
CASSLVGSGGPSNEQFF
TGTGCCAGCAGCTTGGTAGGGAGCGGGGGGCCTTCTAATGAGCAGTTCTTC
>TRBV13|-|many|TRBJ1-1
CASSPLVSGTEAFF
TGTGCCAGCAGCCCCCTTGTGTCCGGCACTGAAGCTTTCTTT
>TRBV7-3|-|-|TRBJ2-6
CASSPHPWGDGANVLTF
TGTGCCAGCAGCCCTCACCCTTGGGGGGACGGGGCCAACGTCCTGACTTTC
>TRBV25-1|-|-|TRBJ1-2
CASSTGGYGYTF
TGTGCCAGCAGTACAGGTGGCTATGGCTACACCTTC
>TRBV12-5|TRBD2|-|TRBJ2-7
CASGLGGAPYEQYF
TGTGCTAGTGGTCTCGGGGGGGCCCCTTACGAGCAGTACTTC
>TRBV7-6|TRBD1|-|TRBJ1-3
CASSPRGTEAGNTIYF
TGTGCCAGCAGCCCCAGGGGGACAGAGGCTGGAAACACCATATATTTT
>TRBV14|-|-|TRBJ1-1
CASSPTGGAHTEAFF
TGTGCCAGCAGCCCCACCGGGGGGGCCCACACTGAAGCTTTCTTT
>TRBV6-1|-|-|TRBJ1-1
CASSEAVAGNTEAFF
TGTGCCAGCAGTGAAGCGGTGGCGGGGAACACTGAAGCTTTCTTT
>TRBV29-1|-|-|TRBJ1-1
CSVEIAEAFF
TGCAGCGTTGAAATAGCTGAAGCTTTCTTT
>TRBV5-1|TRBD1|-|TRBJ2-7
CASSLAVGTGSIPPYEQYF
TGCGCCAGCAGCTTGGCAGTAGGGACAGGCTCTATACCACCCTACGAGCAGTACTTC
>TRBV5-4|-|once|TRBJ2-1
CASSLGQGGYEQFF
TGTGCCAGCAGCTTGGGGCAGGGGGGATATGAGCAGTTCTTC
>TRBV5-1|-|-|TRBJ1-1
CASSLASRGNTEAFF
TGCGCCAGCAGCTTGGCATCCAGGGGGAACACTGAAGCTTTCTTT
>TRBV9|-|-|TRBJ1-2
CASSVGNRDYGYTF
TGTGCCAGCAGCGTAGGAAACAGGGACTATGGCTACACCTTC
>TRBV11-2|TRBD1|-|TRBJ1-2
CASSGDRGRLRGYTF
TGTGCCAGCAGCGGCGACAGGGGGCGTTTGAGAGGCTACACCTTC
>TRBV30|-|-|TRBJ1-1
CAWSPGFMNTEAFF
TGTGCCTGGAGTCCGGGATTTATGAACACTGAAGCTTTCTTT
>TRBV4-1|-|-|TRBJ1-2
CASSQDRAGYNYGYTF
TGCGCCAGCAGCCAAGATAGGGCAGGGTATAACTATGGCTACACCTTC
>TRBV2|TRBD1|-|TRBJ1-1
CASSDIQGFLNTEAFF
TGTGCCAGCAGTGATATACAGGGGTTTCTTAACACTGAAGCTTTCTTT
>TRBV2|TRBD1|-|TRBJ1-2
CASSPRDRGAGYTF
TGTGCCAGCAGTCCCCGGGACAGGGGCGCTGGCTACACCTTC
>TRBV5-1|-|-|TRBJ2-3
CVSRGGDTDTQYF
TGCGTCAGCAGGGGAGGTGACACAGATACGCAGTATTTT
>TRBV15|-|-|TRBJ1-6
CATSREGASYNSPLHF
TGTGCCACCAGCAGAGAAGGAGCCTCCTATAATTCACCCCTCCACTTT
>TRBV2|-|-|TRBJ1-3
CASSGQLGNTIYF
TGTGCCAGCAGTGGACAGTTAGGAAACACCATATATTTT
>TRBV11-2|TRBD1|-|TRBJ2-1
CASSFPTQEDRGAYNEQFF
TGTGCCAGCAGCTTCCCTACACAAGAAGACAGGGGGGCCTACAATGAGCAGTTCTTC
>TRBV14|-|-|TRBJ2-5
CASSHYRDLETQYF
TGTGCCAGCAGCCACTACAGGGATCTAGAGACCCAGTACTTC
>TRBV2|-|-|TRBJ1-2
CASSGGGTHYGYTF
TGTGCCAGCAGTGGGGGTGGGACACACTATGGCTACACCTTC
>TRBV27|-|-|TRBJ2-7
CASSFGDEQYF
TGTGCCAGCAGTTTTGGAGACGAGCAGTACTTC